This TCR beta chain was sequenced in a study of CD8+CD57+ T cells in acquired aplastic anemia. Study details: Each DNA sample taken from sorted CD4+ and CD8+ cells came to 3 to 3.5 ug on average.

TCR beta VDJ and CDR3 profiling used genomic DNA as template. TCRdb used MiXCR to reprocess the reads, holding one entry per CDR3 protein. The sample contains 160,000 or so distinct CDR3 sequences, 40% to 60% of which appear only once. The CDR3 loop spans 15 amino acids. J gave up 4 bases and V 4 bases, and 7 bases lay outside the gene matches. Germline lookup yields CDR1 SNHLY and CDR2 FYNNEI. Patients sequenced had flow cytometry evidence of CD8+CD57+ cell expansion. Severe acquired aplastic anemia was the diagnosis recorded for all patients. Of note for this clonotype: What it recognizes is unknown.

Study-wide results and caveats: Between patients and controls, CD8+ Simpson's diversity did not vary significantly.

J is TRBJ2-5 and V is TRBV2, with 9 nucleotides matching TRBD2. Sequencing was carried out using sorted CD4+, CD8+, or CD8+CD57+ T cells (not recorded which) from PBMCs. The origin of this receptor is a human donor with aplastic anemia. The CDR3 coding sequence is TGTGCCAGCAGTGCGGGCGGGGGGGCCGTAGAGACCCAGTACTTC. Its translation: CASSAGGGAVETQYF. Filled out from reference TRBV2 and TRBJ2-5, the complete variable domain reads EPEVTQTPSHQVTQMGQEVILRCVPISNHLYFYWYRQILGQKVEFLVSFYNNEISEKSEIFDDQFSVERPDGSNFTLKIRSTKLEDSAMYFCASSAGGGAVETQYFGPGTRLLVL.